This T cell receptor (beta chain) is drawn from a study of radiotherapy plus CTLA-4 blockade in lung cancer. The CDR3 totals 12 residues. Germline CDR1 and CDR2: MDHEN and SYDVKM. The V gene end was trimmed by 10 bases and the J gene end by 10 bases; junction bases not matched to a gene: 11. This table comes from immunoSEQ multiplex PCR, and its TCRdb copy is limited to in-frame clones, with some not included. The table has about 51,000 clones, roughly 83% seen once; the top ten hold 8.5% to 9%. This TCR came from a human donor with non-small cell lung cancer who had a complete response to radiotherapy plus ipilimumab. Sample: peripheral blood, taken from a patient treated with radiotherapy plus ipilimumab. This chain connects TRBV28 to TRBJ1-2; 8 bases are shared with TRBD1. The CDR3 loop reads CATTRGTGLYTF. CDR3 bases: TGTGCCACCACGAGAGGGACAGGCCTCTACACCTTC.